This is a list of T cell receptor beta chains from one sample in a study of cytomegalovirus exposure and HLA in healthy donors. The assay was immunoSEQ multiplex PCR, and TCRdb's table has in-frame clones only and misses some. The table for this sample gives fewer than 70,000 clones. The source material was PBMCs. These receptors came from a woman aged 18-29 years in good health and CMV-seronegative. Each CDR3 is given with its conserved first and last residue. Fields, in order: J gene, CDR3 length, D gene, V gene, CDR3 DNA, CDR3 protein. A D gene is named only where the DNA matches it firmly.

j_call: TRBJ2-7; cdr3_length: 15; d_call: TRBD1; v_call: TRBV5-1; cdr3_nt: TGCGCCAGCAGCCCCTCCCCCGGGACAGTTTACGAGCAGTACTTC; cdr3_aa: CASSPSPGTVYEQYF
j_call: TRBJ2-6; cdr3_length: 16; d_call: NA; v_call: TRBV7-9; cdr3_nt: TGTGCCAGCAGCTTCACAGGACCCCCTGGGGCCAACGTCCTGACTTTC; cdr3_aa: CASSFTGPPGANVLTF
j_call: TRBJ2-7; cdr3_length: 14; d_call: NA; v_call: TRBV6-6; cdr3_nt: TGTGCCAGCAGGCTTAAAACAGATTTCCACGAGCAGTACTTC; cdr3_aa: CASRLKTDFHEQYF
j_call: TRBJ1-1; cdr3_length: 14; d_call: NA; v_call: TRBV29-1; cdr3_nt: TGCAGCGTGGCCGGCGGGGCTGAGAACACTGAAGCTTTCTTT; cdr3_aa: CSVAGGAENTEAFF
j_call: TRBJ1-3; cdr3_length: 14; d_call: NA; v_call: TRBV6-5; cdr3_nt: TGTGCCACCTCGCAGGGGAGCTCTGGAAACACCATATATTTT; cdr3_aa: CATSQGSSGNTIYF
j_call: TRBJ2-3; cdr3_length: 15; d_call: NA; v_call: TRBV6-1; cdr3_nt: TGTGCCAGCAGTGAGGCTCCTAGCGAGGCAGATACGCAGTATTTT; cdr3_aa: CASSEAPSEADTQYF
j_call: TRBJ1-5; cdr3_length: 15; d_call: NA; v_call: TRBV2; cdr3_nt: TGTGCCAGCAGTGAATCGACAGTTAGCAATCAGCCCCAGCATTTT; cdr3_aa: CASSESTVSNQPQHF
j_call: TRBJ2-5; cdr3_length: 13; d_call: NA; v_call: TRBV7-3; cdr3_nt: TGTGCCAGCAGCTTAAGAGCCCAAGAGACCCAGTACTTC; cdr3_aa: CASSLRAQETQYF
j_call: TRBJ2-2; cdr3_length: 15; d_call: NA; v_call: TRBV6-1; cdr3_nt: TGTGCCAGCAGTGAAATGGGACTCAGCACCGGGGAGCTGTTTTTT; cdr3_aa: CASSEMGLSTGELFF
j_call: TRBJ1-2; cdr3_length: 13; d_call: NA; v_call: TRBV29-1; cdr3_nt: TGCAGCGTTGATAGGGAAGGAGGCTATGGCTACACCTTC; cdr3_aa: CSVDREGGYGYTF
j_call: TRBJ2-5; cdr3_length: 12; d_call: NA; v_call: TRBV6-5; cdr3_nt: TGTGCCAGCAGACAGGGCCAAGAGACCCAGTACTTC; cdr3_aa: CASRQGQETQYF
j_call: TRBJ1-1; cdr3_length: 13; d_call: NA; v_call: TRBV9; cdr3_nt: TGTGCCAGTCAGGGCGGCCCTAACACTGAAGCTTTCTTT; cdr3_aa: CASQGGPNTEAFF
j_call: TRBJ1-1; cdr3_length: 16; d_call: NA; v_call: TRBV6-1; cdr3_nt: TGTGCCAGCAGGGAACAGGGCCGGACAGAGAACACTGAAGCTTTCTTT; cdr3_aa: CASREQGRTENTEAFF
j_call: TRBJ2-2; cdr3_length: 16; d_call: NA; v_call: TRBV9; cdr3_nt: TGTGCCAGCAGCGTGTCCCTAGGTGTAAGTCCCGGGGAGCTGTTTTTT; cdr3_aa: CASSVSLGVSPGELFF
j_call: TRBJ2-1; cdr3_length: 15; d_call: NA; v_call: TRBV27; cdr3_nt: TGTGCCAGCAGTACATCACTAGTCCGGATGGATGAGCAGTTCTTC; cdr3_aa: CASSTSLVRMDEQFF
j_call: TRBJ1-2; cdr3_length: 14; d_call: NA; v_call: TRBV5-1; cdr3_nt: TGCGCCAGCAGCTTACCTGGGAGACCATATGGCTACACCTTC; cdr3_aa: CASSLPGRPYGYTF
j_call: TRBJ2-1; cdr3_length: 15; d_call: TRBD2; v_call: TRBV30; cdr3_nt: TGTGCCTGGATAACTGGACTAGCGGGGGACAATGAGCAGTTCTTC; cdr3_aa: CAWITGLAGDNEQFF
j_call: TRBJ1-1; cdr3_length: 13; d_call: NA; v_call: TRBV6-1; cdr3_nt: TGTGCCAGCAGTTCAATGAGAAACACTGAAGCTTTCTTT; cdr3_aa: CASSSMRNTEAFF
j_call: TRBJ1-1; cdr3_length: 14; d_call: TRBD1; v_call: TRBV9; cdr3_nt: TGTGCCAGCAGCTCGCGACAGGGTTTAACTGAAGCTTTCTTT; cdr3_aa: CASSSRQGLTEAFF
j_call: TRBJ1-2; cdr3_length: 13; d_call: NA; v_call: TRBV10-1; cdr3_nt: TGCGCCAGCAGTGCAGTACCGGGCTATGGCTACACCTTC; cdr3_aa: CASSAVPGYGYTF
j_call: TRBJ1-1; cdr3_length: 13; d_call: NA; v_call: TRBV6-1; cdr3_nt: TGTGCCAGCAGTGAAACGGAGGCCACTGAAGCTTTCTTT; cdr3_aa: CASSETEATEAFF
j_call: TRBJ1-2; cdr3_length: 13; d_call: NA; v_call: TRBV18; cdr3_nt: TGTGCCAGCTCCCGCTCTGACACGGCTGGCTACACCTTC; cdr3_aa: CASSRSDTAGYTF
j_call: TRBJ2-1; cdr3_length: 16; d_call: NA; v_call: TRBV5-1; cdr3_nt: TGCGCCAGCAGCTATTCAGGGGAATCGTCCTACAATGAGCAGTTCTTC; cdr3_aa: CASSYSGESSYNEQFF
j_call: TRBJ1-5; cdr3_length: 14; d_call: NA; v_call: TRBV30; cdr3_nt: TGTGCCTGGAGTGTCTCTGGGAGGGGTCAGCCCCAGCATTTT; cdr3_aa: CAWSVSGRGQPQHF